This T cell receptor beta chain emerged from a study of blood T cell repertoires in COVID-19. As for the study in general: The study drew acute and convalescent COVID-19 samples from the United States, Italy and Spain. The cDNA or gDNA used as material had been derived from T cells, B-cell-depleted T cells, or PBMCs.

Original processing methods: Amplification from reference gene primers served as the basis for estimated nucleated cell counts. Generated by immunoSEQ multiplex PCR, the TCRdb table keeps only in-frame clones and is missing some. The DNA was the basis for D and trimming; V, J and clone size are from that table. The data hold 95,000 to 110,000 clones, with roughly 88% observed a single time. The germline V gene has CDR1 SGHTS and CDR2 YDEGEE. Trimming cost V 1 base and J 2 bases; bases outside gene matches: 4. The CDR3 length is 15 residues. The chain recombines TRBV5-8 with TRBJ2-7; TRBD1 aligns across 9 bases. This TCR was sampled from a human donor in a cohort sampled during active COVID-19. The sample comprised peripheral blood. CDR3 nucleotides: TGTGCCAGCAGCTTGAGTGGGACAGGGACCTACGAGCAGTACTTC. The encoded protein is CASSLSGTGTYEQYF.